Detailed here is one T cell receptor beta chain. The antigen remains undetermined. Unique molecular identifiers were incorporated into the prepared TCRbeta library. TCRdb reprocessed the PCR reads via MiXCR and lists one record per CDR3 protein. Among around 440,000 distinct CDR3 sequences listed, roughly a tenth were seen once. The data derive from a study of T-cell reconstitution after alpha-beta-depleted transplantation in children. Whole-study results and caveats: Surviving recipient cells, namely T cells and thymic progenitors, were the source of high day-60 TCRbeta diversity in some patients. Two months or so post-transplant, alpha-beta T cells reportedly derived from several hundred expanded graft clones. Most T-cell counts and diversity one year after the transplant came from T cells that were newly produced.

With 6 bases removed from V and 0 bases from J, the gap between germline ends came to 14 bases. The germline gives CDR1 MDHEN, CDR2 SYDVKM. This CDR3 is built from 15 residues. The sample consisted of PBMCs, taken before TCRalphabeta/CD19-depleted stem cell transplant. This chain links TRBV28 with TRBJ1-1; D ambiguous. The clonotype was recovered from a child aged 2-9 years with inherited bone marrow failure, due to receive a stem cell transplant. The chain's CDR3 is CASSPPSALNTEAFF. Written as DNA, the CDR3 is TGTGCCAGCAGCCCTCCTTCGGCCTTGAACACTGAAGCTTTCTTT.